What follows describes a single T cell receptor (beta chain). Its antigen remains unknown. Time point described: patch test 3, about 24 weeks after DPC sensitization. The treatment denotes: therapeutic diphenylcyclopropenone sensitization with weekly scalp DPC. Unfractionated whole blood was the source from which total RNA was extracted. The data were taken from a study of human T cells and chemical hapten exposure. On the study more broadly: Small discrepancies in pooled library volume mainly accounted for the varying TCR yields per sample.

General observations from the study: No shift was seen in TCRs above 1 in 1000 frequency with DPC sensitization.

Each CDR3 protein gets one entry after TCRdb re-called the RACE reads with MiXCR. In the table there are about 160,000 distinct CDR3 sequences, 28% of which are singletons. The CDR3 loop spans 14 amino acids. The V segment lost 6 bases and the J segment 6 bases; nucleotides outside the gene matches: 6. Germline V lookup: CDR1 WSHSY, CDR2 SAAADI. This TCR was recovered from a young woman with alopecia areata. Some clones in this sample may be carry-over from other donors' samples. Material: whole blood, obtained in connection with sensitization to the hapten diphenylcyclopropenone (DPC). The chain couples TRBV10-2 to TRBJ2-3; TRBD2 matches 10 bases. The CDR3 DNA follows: TGCGCCAGCAGAGAAGCGGGGGGGCTTGATACGCAGTATTTT. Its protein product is CASREAGGLDTQYF.